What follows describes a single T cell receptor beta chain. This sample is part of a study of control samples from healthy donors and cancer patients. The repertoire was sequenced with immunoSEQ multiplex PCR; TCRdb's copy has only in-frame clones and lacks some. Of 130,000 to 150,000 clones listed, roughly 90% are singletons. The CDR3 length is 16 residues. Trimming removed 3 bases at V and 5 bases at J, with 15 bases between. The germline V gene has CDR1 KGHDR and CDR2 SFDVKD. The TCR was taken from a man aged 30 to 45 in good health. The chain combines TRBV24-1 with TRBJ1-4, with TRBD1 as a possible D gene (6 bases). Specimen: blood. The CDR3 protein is CATSDTQQGSNEKLFF. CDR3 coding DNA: TGTGCCACCAGTGATACCCAACAGGGATCAAATGAAAAACTGTTTTTT.